The 2 T cell receptor beta chains given below trace back to one sample, sequenced in a study of Tregs in tolerant kidney transplant recipients. TCRdb's table, derived via immunoSEQ multiplex PCR, lists solely in-frame clones and lacks some. The sample data list approximately 1,500 clones. After 6 days with irradiated graft donor PBMCs, CFSE-labeled recipient PBMCs were FACS-sorted. No antigen is known for these receptors. The source was CD4+ T cells from blood cultured with allogeneic cells, collected before the transplant. These receptors all come from a human patient who received a combined kidney and bone marrow transplant.

With regard to this clone: The CDR3 end is not reached by the read, which stops 3 residues before it; the germline J gene fills it in. J is TRBJ2-7 and V is TRBV20-1; 11 nucleotides line up with TRBD2. There are 15 residues in the CDR3. Trimming at V came to 5 bases and at J to 2 bases, leaving 8 bases not matched to a gene. Per the germline V gene, CDR1 is DFQATT and CDR2 is SNEGSKA (reference sequence). The CDR3 bases that were read are TGCAGTGCTCGCCTTACTAGCGGGGGAGCCTACGAG. Protein product: CSARLTSGGAYE. The whole CDR3 protein is CSARLTSGGAYEQYF.

Considering frequency, this clone is medium-sized. Read data end 3 residues before the CDR3 end; the end is taken from the germline J gene. The V call is TRBV18, the J call TRBJ1-1; 7 bases are shared with TRBD1. The CDR3 has 15 amino acids. Germline loops: CDR1 KGHSH, CDR2 LQKENI. Trimming removed 5 bases from V and 6 bases from J; junction bases left unmatched: 12. This CDR3 reads CASSSPGQSKAEAFF. The part of the CDR3 DNA that was read is TGTGCCAGCTCATCGCCGGGACAGTCTAAAGCTGAA.